Below, 20 T cell receptor beta chains from the same sample are listed, as sequenced in a study of blood T cell repertoires in COVID-19. Profiling relied on immunoSEQ multiplex PCR, and the TCRdb table lists in-frame clones only, not all of them. The sample consists of 23,000 or so clones, 86% of them appearing once. Material: peripheral blood. These TCRs come from a human donor with active COVID-19. The donor label of this sample is uncertain.

This chain joins TRBV19 and TRBJ2-6; D possibly corresponds to TRBD2 (7 bases). The V end lost 1 base, the J end lost 2 bases, and 9 bases lay between the germline ends. The germline CDR1 and CDR2 sequences are LNHDA and SQIVND (reference sequence). CDR3 length equals 16 residues. The CDR3 coding sequence is TGTGCCAGTAGTATAGCGGGGGGCGCTGGGGCCAACGTCCTGACTTTC. Its translation is CASSIAGGAGANVLTF.

This clone was picked up a small number of times. The chain couples TRBV28 to TRBJ1-2, with TRBD1 identical over 8 bases. The germline V gene encodes CDR1 MDHEN and CDR2 SYDVKM. With V trimmed by 1 base and J by 3 bases, 4 bases remained unmatched. The CDR3 runs 15 residues. The DNA for the CDR3 is TGTGCCAGCAGTTTATTGACAGGGGCTGACTATGGCTACACCTTC. Translation: CASSLLTGADYGYTF.

There are a few counts of this clone. This sequence joins TRBV9 and TRBJ1-5; D uncertain. This CDR3 is built from 13 residues. Germline CDR1 SGDLS, CDR2 YYNGEE. V was clipped by 0 bases and J by 7 bases, with 8 bases between them. In DNA, the CDR3 is TGTGCCAGCAGCGTAGCTGCAGAACAGCCCCAGCATTTT. It specifies CASSVAAEQPQHF.

The V gene is TRBV7-2, the J gene TRBJ2-2, with D unclear. This CDR3 is 16 amino acids long. V was pared by 1 base and J by 1 base, with 10 bases between. CDR1 is SGHTA and CDR2 is FQGNSA in the germline V gene. The CDR3 region is CASSLVPGRNTGELFF. The CDR3 DNA follows: TGTGCCAGCAGCTTAGTACCAGGCAGGAACACCGGGGAGCTGTTTTTT.

This chain joins TRBV7-2 and TRBJ1-6; D is undetermined. V gave up 0 bases and J gave up 9 bases, with 15 bases separating them. Germline V CDR1 and CDR2: SGHTA, FQGNSA. CDR3 length equals 16 residues. CDR3 sequence (DNA): TGTGCCAGCAGCTTAGCAGCCAGGCCCCGGGGTTCACCCCTCCACTTT. Translated, it gives CASSLAARPRGSPLHF. The full variable domain, with the rest looked up from reference TRBV7-2 and TRBJ1-6, is GAGVSQSPSNKVTEKGKDVELRCDPISGHTALYWYRQSLGQGLEFLIYFQGNSAPDKSGLPSDRFSAERTGGSVSTLTIQRTQQEDSAVYLCASSLAARPRGSPLHFGNGTRLTVT.

The chain recombines TRBV5-5 with TRBJ2-1; 7 bases are a match to TRBD2. The CDR3 totals 17 residues. Germline CDR1 is SGHKS and CDR2 is YYEKEE (reference sequence). The trim removed 4 bases at V and 10 bases at J, leaving 20 bases unmatched. CDR3 in DNA: TGTGCCAGCAGCCTCCCCCCTAGCGGCATGGCCCCAAAGGAGCAGTTCTTC. Its translation is CASSLPPSGMAPKEQFF.

V is TRBV12-3 or TRBV12-4 and J is TRBJ2-6, with D possibly matching TRBD1 (6 bases). V gave up 10 bases and J gave up 4 bases, with 8 bases separating them. The CDR3 is 12 amino acids. The CDR3 here is CANRAGANVLTF. The CDR3 DNA sequence: TGTGCCAACAGGGCCGGGGCCAACGTCCTGACTTTC.

The rearrangement joins TRBV6-5 to TRBJ1-1, with TRBD1 as a possible D gene (6 bases). Per germline, CDR1 MNHEY and CDR2 SVGAGI. The CDR3 has 14 amino acids. Trimming took 6 bases from V and 3 from J, leaving 14 bases between them. The CDR3 loop reads CASSTGQLYTEAFF. In nucleotides, the CDR3 is TGTGCCAGCAGCACGGGACAATTATACACTGAAGCTTTCTTT.

This chain links TRBV28 with TRBJ2-3, with 16 nucleotides matching TRBD2. The CDR3 loop spans 16 amino acids. CDR1 and CDR2 (germline): MDHEN, SYDVKM. Germline trimming cut 8 bases from V and 3 bases from J; bases unmatched to any gene: 5. CDR3 sequence (DNA): TGTGCCAGCTTACCGGGACTAGCGGGGGGGACAGATACGCAGTATTTT. It translates to CASLPGLAGGTDTQYF.

This chain joins TRBV5-1 and TRBJ2-2; 11 nucleotides agree with TRBD2. Germline loops: CDR1 SGHRS, CDR2 YFSETQ. This CDR3 spans 16 amino acids. The ends lost 3 bases at V and 1 base at J; junction bases unmatched: 2. The chain's CDR3 is CASSWTSGRNTGELFF. DNA for the CDR3: TGCGCCAGCAGCTGGACTAGCGGGCGGAACACCGGGGAGCTGTTTTTT.

V usage is TRBV3-1 (or the pseudogene TRBV3-2) and J usage is TRBJ1-6; possibly TRBD1 for D (6 bases). Per germline, CDR1 LGHDT and CDR2 YNNKEL (reference sequence). This CDR3 comprises 17 residues. The germline V and J ends were trimmed by 0 bases and 7 bases, with 16 bases remaining between them. The CDR3 DNA reads as TGTGCCAGCAGCCAAGATCGGATCAGGGGAGACAATTCACCCCTCCACTTT. Translated: CASSQDRIRGDNSPLHF.

This sequence joins TRBV10-2 and TRBJ2-2; no firm D call. This CDR3 is built from 17 residues. Germline V gene sequence: CDR1 WSHSY, CDR2 SAAADI. Trimming took off 0 bases at V and 3 bases at J, with 14 bases between the two ends. The CDR3 region is CASSESPPYGYTGELFF. The CDR3 nucleotides read TGCGCCAGCAGTGAGTCGCCCCCCTACGGGTACACCGGGGAGCTGTTTTTT.

The chain carries TRBV6-5 and TRBJ2-3; D is possibly TRBD1 (6 bases). The germline V and J ends were trimmed by 0 bases and 1 base, with 8 bases remaining between them. This CDR3 comprises 15 residues. Germline V CDR1 and CDR2: MNHEY, SVGAGI. The CDR3 DNA follows: TGTGCCAGCAGTTACTCTAGACAGGGCACAGATACGCAGTATTTT. This translates into CASSYSRQGTDTQYF.

The chain joins TRBV4-3 to TRBJ1-2; possible D gene TRBD1, 5 bases. CDR1 and CDR2 from the germline V gene are LGHNA and YSLEER. The CDR3 is 13 amino acids. The V and J ends lost 0 bases and 8 bases respectively, with 10 bases between them. CDR3 coding DNA: TGCGCCAGCAGCCAAGATTTTCAGGGCGGCTACACCTTC. Translation: CASSQDFQGGYTF.

This clone has more than one count but fewer than ten. V is TRBV5-5 and J is TRBJ2-5; 11 bases match TRBD2. V shed 3 bases and J 2 bases; nucleotides not matched to a gene: 9. The CDR3 contains 17 residues. Germline V gene lookup returns CDR1 SGHKS and CDR2 YYEKEE (reference sequence). CDR3 in amino acids: CASSWGTSGGRQETQYF. In nucleotides, the CDR3 is TGTGCCAGCAGCTGGGGGACTAGCGGCGGTCGACAAGAGACCCAGTACTTC.

V and J are TRBV5-4 and TRBJ2-2; TRBD2 is a possible D gene (6 bases). Trimming stripped 4 bases from V and 6 bases from J, with 10 bases between. CDR1 SGHNT and CDR2 YYREEE come from the germline V gene (reference sequence). There are 13 residues in the CDR3. The CDR3 DNA reads TGTGCCAGCAGCCGGGGGTTGGCCGGGGAGCTGTTTTTT. Translated, it gives CASSRGLAGELFF.

The V gene is TRBV15, the J gene TRBJ1-2, with D tentatively TRBD1 (6 bases). Germline CDR1 is LNHNV and CDR2 is YYDKDF (reference sequence). Trimming stripped 4 bases from V and 0 bases from J, with 6 bases between. This CDR3 has 13 residues. The CDR3, as DNA: TGTGCCACCAGCAACAGGGCTAACTATGGCTACACCTTC. It yields the protein CATSNRANYGYTF.

The sample holds one count of this clone. The chain combines TRBV20-1 with TRBJ2-5; 12 nucleotides agree with TRBD2. V lost 3 bases, J lost 5 bases, and 7 bases stayed unmatched. The germline V gene encodes CDR1 DFQATT and CDR2 SNEGSKA (reference sequence). The CDR3 extends over 15 amino acids. CDR3 region: CSASTSGGPRETQYF. CDR3 in DNA: TGCAGTGCTAGTACTAGCGGGGGGCCGAGGGAGACCCAGTACTTC.

The chain has TRBV9 and TRBJ2-5; 7 nucleotides align to TRBD1. The CDR3 has 15 residues. The germline CDR1 and CDR2 sequences are SGDLS and YYNGEE. V lost 4 bases, J lost 7 bases, and 13 bases stayed unmatched. CDR3 in DNA: TGTGCCAGCAGCTCTGGGCCGACAGGGTTGGGGACCCAGTACTTC. Its translation: CASSSGPTGLGTQYF.

The chain uses TRBV18 and TRBJ1-2, with D possibly matching TRBD1 (6 bases). This CDR3 has 13 amino acids. Trimming shortened V by 3 bases and J by 4 bases, and 9 bases separated the two germline ends. CDR1 and CDR2 from the germline V gene are KGHSH and LQKENI. The CDR3: CASSPEQGYGYTF. The CDR3 DNA follows: TGTGCCAGCTCACCGGAACAGGGCTATGGCTACACCTTC. The complete variable domain, with remaining parts taken from reference TRBV18 and TRBJ1-2, reads NAGVMQNPRHLVRRRGQEARLRCSPMKGHSHVYWYRQLPEEGLKFMVYLQKENIIDESGMPKERFSAEFPKEGPSILRIQQVVRGDSAAYFCASSPEQGYGYTFGSGTRLTVV.